Listed below are T cell receptor beta chains from one sample, sequenced in a study of blood T cell repertoires in COVID-19. Sequencing was performed with immunoSEQ multiplex PCR; in TCRdb, only in-frame clones are kept and a portion is missing. This table holds a few hundred thousand clones, about 88% found once. Sequencing used peripheral blood. These receptors all stem from a man between 60 and 70 years old with acute or convalescent COVID-19. CDR3s leave out the opening cysteine and the closing phenylalanine or tryptophan. Fields, in order: V gene, J gene, CDR3 length, CDR3 protein.

V gene: TRBV3-1/TRBV3-2
J gene: TRBJ2-7
CDR3 length: 12
CDR3 protein: ASSSGLGTYEQY

V gene: TRBV7-2
J gene: TRBJ2-1
CDR3 length: 11
CDR3 protein: ASSVAGGNEQF

V gene: TRBV28
J gene: TRBJ1-2
CDR3 length: 13
CDR3 protein: ASSLSGGQGNGYT

V gene: TRBV9
J gene: TRBJ1-2
CDR3 length: 12
CDR3 protein: ASSVRTGGNGYT

V gene: TRBV6-2/TRBV6-3
J gene: TRBJ2-1
CDR3 length: 15
CDR3 protein: ASSYSRTGSSYNEQF

V gene: TRBV7-9
J gene: TRBJ2-7
CDR3 length: 13
CDR3 protein: ASSAVGTWNQGQY

V gene: TRBV7-2
J gene: TRBJ2-3
CDR3 length: 14
CDR3 protein: ASSRSASGSTDTQY

V gene: TRBV19
J gene: TRBJ1-1
CDR3 length: 12
CDR3 protein: ASAQRQGAAEAF

V gene: TRBV12-3/TRBV12-4
J gene: TRBJ1-2
CDR3 length: 11
CDR3 protein: ASSRTGPYGYT

V gene: TRBV5-1
J gene: TRBJ1-2
CDR3 length: 12
CDR3 protein: ASSLTGANYGYT

V gene: TRBV4-3
J gene: TRBJ2-5
CDR3 length: 11
CDR3 protein: ASSQDPGETQY

V gene: TRBV21-1
J gene: TRBJ2-7
CDR3 length: 13
CDR3 protein: ASSKMRASSYEQY

V gene: TRBV6-6
J gene: TRBJ2-5
CDR3 length: 12
CDR3 protein: ASSQRQGQETQY

V gene: TRBV10-1
J gene: TRBJ2-4
CDR3 length: 13
CDR3 protein: ASSESGQGVDIQY

V gene: TRBV29-1
J gene: TRBJ2-1
CDR3 length: 13
CDR3 protein: SVDPEGLSYNEQF

V gene: TRBV9
J gene: TRBJ2-3
CDR3 length: 14
CDR3 protein: ASSARDQGGTDTQY

V gene: TRBV7-8
J gene: TRBJ2-7
CDR3 length: 12
CDR3 protein: ASSLGQGYYEQY

V gene: TRBV4-3
J gene: TRBJ2-3
CDR3 length: 15
CDR3 protein: ASSPMTGHASTDTQY

V gene: TRBV15
J gene: TRBJ2-5
CDR3 length: 13
CDR3 protein: ATSRRTGETGTQY

V gene: TRBV7-9
J gene: TRBJ1-2
CDR3 length: 13
CDR3 protein: ASSAGTGYSYGYT

V gene: TRBV10-3
J gene: TRBJ1-1
CDR3 length: 13
CDR3 protein: AIRNRDRVDTEAF

V gene: TRBV6-5
J gene: TRBJ2-7
CDR3 length: 10
CDR3 protein: ASRRGSYEQY

V gene: TRBV7-9
J gene: TRBJ2-7
CDR3 length: 13
CDR3 protein: ASSPRGGGSVEQY

V gene: TRBV5-5
J gene: TRBJ2-5
CDR3 length: 13
CDR3 protein: ASSLVLAGLETQY

V gene: TRBV6-2/TRBV6-3
J gene: TRBJ2-2
CDR3 length: 16
CDR3 protein: ASSYSISRTGTTGELF

V gene: TRBV6-6
J gene: TRBJ1-5
CDR3 length: 14
CDR3 protein: ASSYRPGDSNQPQH

V gene: TRBV2
J gene: TRBJ1-2
CDR3 length: 12
CDR3 protein: ASRGTGVNYGYT

V gene: TRBV19
J gene: TRBJ1-2
CDR3 length: 12
CDR3 protein: ASSRQAIPGGYT

V gene: TRBV3-1/TRBV3-2
J gene: TRBJ1-1
CDR3 length: 10
CDR3 protein: ASSLPTGRTF

V gene: TRBV6-5
J gene: TRBJ2-5
CDR3 length: 13
CDR3 protein: ASSPRLAGVGTQY

V gene: TRBV7-2
J gene: TRBJ1-6
CDR3 length: 10
CDR3 protein: ASSSTGEVLH

V gene: TRBV28
J gene: TRBJ1-6
CDR3 length: 12
CDR3 protein: ASSGDRAPSPLH

V gene: TRBV18
J gene: TRBJ2-6
CDR3 length: 15
CDR3 protein: ASSPRSRESGANVLT

V gene: TRBV14
J gene: TRBJ2-5
CDR3 length: 12
CDR3 protein: ASSQAMVGGTQY

V gene: TRBV12-5
J gene: TRBJ1-3
CDR3 length: 18
CDR3 protein: ASGFGGGTGITYYGNTIY

V gene: TRBV5-1
J gene: TRBJ1-3
CDR3 length: 14
CDR3 protein: ASSLGVAATGNTIY

V gene: TRBV5-1
J gene: TRBJ1-1
CDR3 length: 11
CDR3 protein: ASSLQGPTEAF

V gene: TRBV19
J gene: TRBJ1-5
CDR3 length: 10
CDR3 protein: ASSIAGQSQH

V gene: TRBV18
J gene: TRBJ1-6
CDR3 length: 14
CDR3 protein: ASSQGAPSYNSPLH

V gene: TRBV28
J gene: TRBJ1-1
CDR3 length: 13
CDR3 protein: ASSLPGGGNTEAF

V gene: TRBV6-5
J gene: TRBJ1-6
CDR3 length: 13
CDR3 protein: ASSYAGTDNSPLH

V gene: TRBV5-8
J gene: TRBJ2-5
CDR3 length: 12
CDR3 protein: ASSPRTGRETQY

V gene: TRBV5-1
J gene: TRBJ1-2
CDR3 length: 11
CDR3 protein: ASSLYRGYGYT

V gene: TRBV3-1/TRBV3-2
J gene: TRBJ1-1
CDR3 length: 11
CDR3 protein: ASSLTGGGAAF

V gene: TRBV4-3
J gene: TRBJ2-2
CDR3 length: 15
CDR3 protein: ASSQNAGGDSTGELF

V gene: TRBV19
J gene: TRBJ1-5
CDR3 length: 11
CDR3 protein: ASSPSLNQPQH

V gene: TRBV7-8
J gene: TRBJ1-2
CDR3 length: 12
CDR3 protein: ASSPRQGNYGYT

V gene: TRBV9
J gene: TRBJ1-5
CDR3 length: 13
CDR3 protein: ASSVGQSTNQPQH

V gene: TRBV7-9
J gene: TRBJ2-1
CDR3 length: 15
CDR3 protein: ASSLAGLAGGYNEQF

V gene: TRBV18
J gene: TRBJ2-2
CDR3 length: 15
CDR3 protein: ASSPSLDRGRAGELF

V gene: TRBV11-3
J gene: TRBJ1-1
CDR3 length: 11
CDR3 protein: ASSLEGDTEAF

V gene: TRBV5-1
J gene: TRBJ1-1
CDR3 length: 12
CDR3 protein: ASSFDGGNTEAF

V gene: TRBV7-2
J gene: TRBJ1-1
CDR3 length: 13
CDR3 protein: ASSLPPVGRTEAF

V gene: TRBV4-3
J gene: TRBJ1-4
CDR3 length: 13
CDR3 protein: ASSQDFGNNEKLF

V gene: TRBV7-3
J gene: TRBJ2-3
CDR3 length: 16
CDR3 protein: ASSRSGSGGAGTDTQY

V gene: TRBV5-1
J gene: TRBJ1-1
CDR3 length: 14
CDR3 protein: ASTTGQVTMNTEAF